This T cell receptor beta chain was found in a study of blood T cells in healthy people across ages. Study-wide findings and caveats: Researchers said unsorted PBMCs prevented a conclusive naive versus antigen-experienced comparison. When set beside aged donors, long-lived donors presented more naive CD4+ cells and higher diversity.

The second PCR ran about 6 to 12 cycles with a sample-barcoded 5' primer and J-beta primers. Using its own MiXCR run on the 5' RACE reads, TCRdb lists one record per CDR3 protein. The data show 630,000 or so distinct CDR3 sequences, approximately 31% seen once. The ends lost 3 bases at V and 4 bases at J; junction bases unmatched: 7. Germline V gene data show CDR1 as MNHEY and CDR2 as SVGEGT. This CDR3 is built from 15 residues. They isolated at least 6 million PBMCs from each sample. This clonotype was seen repeatedly, ten times or more. Its antigen remains unidentified. The sequence derives from a woman aged 80 or older in good health. Sequenced: blood. V is TRBV6-2 or TRBV6-3 and J is TRBJ2-3, with 7 bases identical to TRBD2. The CDR3 loop reads CASSYSLTSADTQYF. The CDR3, as DNA: TGTGCCAGCAGTTATTCCCTCACTAGCGCAGATACGCAGTATTTT.